This TCR beta chain comes out of a study of identical twins (dated by TCRdb to 2016 to 2018). About the full investigation: To test whether fetal clonotypes persist, the study used deep sequencing on TCR alpha and beta repertoires from monozygotic twins, unrelated adults of various ages, and cord blood. To rule out contamination, replicate twin experiments were performed at different times with different library preparation protocols.

Every donor was a healthy Caucasian. The twin cohort consisted of three pairs of female monozygotic twins, all aged roughly 18 to 30 years. Positive isolation kits from Invitrogen were used to isolate the CD4+ and CD8+ T cell populations. The library was obtained by 5' RACE. The listed sequencing device is Illumina HiSeq 2000. A universal primer binding site was introduced by template switching, and a unique molecular identifier was present in the final cDNA, enabling accurate counting of TCR cDNA molecules. Specific primers in the conserved constant-segment region were used to synthesize first-strand cDNA for TCR alpha and beta chains. To control for contamination, every cDNA library was double barcoded, receiving both a SMART-Mk sample barcode and Illumina barcodes. TruSeq adapter sequences along with Illumina sample barcodes were introduced in two successive PCR steps. The TCR alpha and beta cDNA libraries were sequenced on the Illumina HiSeq platform using custom primers. In the original analysis: Raw reads were processed with MiGEC to extract unique molecular identifiers, and MiXCR was used to determine CDR3 positions. For each individual, recombination models were inferred using an EM algorithm with the repgenHMM and IGoR tools. Shared clonotypes were analyzed with the tcR package in R, and sharing was normalized by the product of cloneset sizes. To study raw recombination without the effects of thymic and clonal selection, out-of-frame nonproductive sequences were analyzed. The raw public data were reprocessed by TCRdb itself: fastp quality trimming at Q25, MiXCR clonotype calling, in-frame beta chains only. Rows are combined by CDR3 protein, so each entry shows the most common genes and DNA. The V and J calls were not made by the authors but by TCRdb's processing. This sample lists more than 400,000 distinct CDR3 sequences; about 16% were detected once. 0.44% of the sample lies in the top ten.

A remark on this clonotype: The specificity of this receptor is unknown. Base-call qualities are not available, and no considerably larger clone is one nucleotide away.

Reading from cysteine to phenylalanine, the CDR3 counts 16 amino acids. CDR3 DNA is the only sequence kept; it has 48 bases, read in frame from the first base. The CDR1 and CDR2 encoded by the germline V gene are SNHLY and FYNNEI. V is trimmed back by 7 bases and J by 4 bases, and the junction contains 10 bases that no gene match accounts for. General study outcomes and caveats: Compared with coincidental sharing between unrelated individuals, out-of-frame TCR alpha sequences shared between twins showed an excess of sequences with low generation probability. Abundant cord blood beta clonotypes had fewer insertions, young adult naive repertoires showed a similar but weaker trend, and memory repertoires showed no such trend. Invariant T cells such as MAIT and iNKT could partly confound zero-insertion analyses, although diverse VJ usage argued against such confounding for most clonotypes. Recombination models systematically underestimated out-of-frame TCR alpha sharing in monozygotic twins but agreed with sharing between unrelated individuals. Because the same donors could not be followed over many years, the conclusions relied on cross-sectional statistical analysis. Excess twin sharing in beta out-of-frame sequences was weaker because fewer shared sequences lowered the signal-to-noise ratio.

These data also featured in a second study, about yellow fever vaccine responses in identical twins. Reported in the second study: According to the authors, in identical twins the way T cells responded to vaccination appeared partly convergent and partly personalized. In the study, vaccine-responding T cell clones were precisely tracked in identical twins.

The sequenced sample was CD4+ T cells sorted from blood. This receptor chain uses TRBV2 and TRBJ2-6; TRBD1 aligns with 7 central bases. The sequence was collected from a woman under 30 in good health. In nucleotides, the sequence is TGTGCCAGCACTAGCTCGACAGGGAACGGGGCCAACGTCCTGACTTTC. It is translated as CASTSSTGNGANVLTF.